Below, 10 T cell receptor beta chains from the same sample are listed, as sequenced in a study of cytomegalovirus exposure and HLA in healthy donors. Researchers ran the PCR with 60 Vbeta and 13 Jbeta primers. Here immunoSEQ multiplex PCR was the method, and the copy in TCRdb shows in-frame clones only, minus some. The data show approximately 110,000 clones, and the top ten clones hold 0.45% to 0.6%. The specimen was PBMCs. The receptors stem from a man aged 50 to 60 in good health and CMV-seronegative.

The chain recombines TRBV6-5 with TRBJ1-1; D remains unclear. The CDR3 extends over 14 amino acids. Trimming removed 2 bases at V and 6 bases at J, with 13 bases between. The germline gives CDR1 MNHEY, CDR2 SVGAGI. The CDR3, as DNA: TGTGCCAGCAGTTACAGAGGTGGTCGGGCTGAAGCTTTCTTT. Protein sequence: CASSYRGGRAEAFF.

V usage is TRBV6-5 and J usage is TRBJ2-5; 11 nucleotides align to TRBD2. V was pared by 1 base and J by 5 bases, with 6 bases of the junction left unmatched. The CDR3 is made up of 16 amino acids. From germline, CDR1 is MNHEY and CDR2 SVGAGI. CDR3 protein: CASSYYIAGGGETQYF. For the CDR3, the DNA is TGTGCCAGCAGTTACTACATAGCGGGAGGGGGGGAGACCCAGTACTTC.

This chain connects TRBV7-2 to TRBJ1-1; 7 bases are shared with TRBD1. Germline V gene sequence: CDR1 SGHTA, CDR2 FQGNSA. V gave up 2 bases and J gave up 3 bases; unmatched junction bases: 6. CDR3 size: 15 residues. The CDR3, as DNA: TGTGCCAGCAGCTTACAGGGGGTTCTGGACACTGAAGCTTTCTTT. Residues: CASSLQGVLDTEAFF.

V is TRBV7-9 and J is TRBJ2-3; the match to TRBD2 covers 8 bases. Germline-derived CDR1 and CDR2 are SEHNR and FQNEAQ (reference sequence). J was trimmed by 5 bases and V by 2 bases; bases with no gene match: 9. The CDR3 loop spans 16 amino acids. The CDR3 bases are TGTGCCAGCAGCTTACACCCGGGACTAGGCGGAGATACGCAGTATTTT. It encodes CASSLHPGLGGDTQYF.

This chain connects TRBV6-1 to TRBJ1-5, with D possibly TRBD1 on 6 matching bases. Per germline, CDR1 MNHNS and CDR2 SASEGT. V was clipped by 3 bases and J by 6 bases, with 12 bases between them. This CDR3 has 14 amino acids. In nucleotides, the CDR3 is TGTGCCAGCAGTGATCCTGGGGGCGGTCAGCCCCAGCATTTT. It specifies CASSDPGGGQPQHF.

The rearrangement joins TRBV2 to TRBJ1-1; D is uncertain. There are 11 residues in the CDR3. Deletions cut 7 bases from V and 7 bases from J, with 10 bases between. The germline gives CDR1 SNHLY, CDR2 FYNNEI. The chain's CDR3 is CASTETVEAFF. The CDR3 DNA reads TGTGCCAGCACCGAAACGGTTGAAGCTTTCTTT.

The CDR3 loop reads CASSPDSNEKLFF. The CDR3 DNA reads as TGCGCCAGCAGCCCGGACAGTAATGAAAAACTGTTTTTT. This rearrangement joins TRBV5-1 to TRBJ1-4; D perhaps matches TRBD1 (6 bases). The CDR3 runs to 13 residues. Looked up from germline, CDR1 is SGHRS and CDR2 is YFSETQ. Trimming removed 4 bases at V and 4 bases at J, with 8 bases between.

The chain links TRBV13 to TRBJ1-1; D is possibly TRBD1 (6 bases). CDR3 length: 14 residues. Germline V gives CDR1 PRHDT, CDR2 FYEKMQ (reference sequence). The V and J ends lost 5 bases and 4 bases respectively, with 14 bases between them. The CDR3 region has the DNA TGTGCCAGCAGCCCATACGAGGGGGTCACTGAAGCTTTCTTT. Amino acids: CASSPYEGVTEAFF.

This chain connects TRBV10-3 to TRBJ2-3, with 8 positions matching TRBD2. The length of the CDR3 is 16 residues. The germline V gene encodes CDR1 ENHRY and CDR2 SYGVKD. V lost 3 bases, J lost 2 bases, and 7 bases stayed unmatched. The CDR3 protein is CAISDGTRGITDTQYF. In DNA form, the CDR3 reads TGTGCCATCAGTGACGGGACTAGGGGGATCACAGATACGCAGTATTTT.

The rearrangement links TRBV7-6 to TRBJ2-7, with 10 bases lining up with TRBD1. CDR3 length: 14 residues. V gave up 5 bases and J gave up 6 bases; unmatched junction bases: 7. CDR1 SGHVS and CDR2 FNYEAQ come from the germline V gene. The DNA for the CDR3 is TGTGCCAGCAGCGCCGGGACAGGGGTTGTCGAGCAGTACTTC. This sequence encodes CASSAGTGVVEQYF.